The rows below give T cell receptor beta chains drawn from one sample of a study of technical replicates of blood from a handful of donors. The protocol was immunoSEQ multiplex PCR, while the TCRdb copy is restricted to in-frame clones and leaves out a portion. Of roughly 97,000 clones in the sample, approximately 96% were seen once. The sample was T cells isolated from PBMCs. Every receptor here comes from a human donor in good health. CDR3s include the opening cysteine and the closing phenylalanine or tryptophan. Fields, in order: J gene, D gene, clone size, V gene, CDR3 DNA, CDR3 protein. A D gene is named only where the DNA matches it firmly. Where a row states a size, it is once, few, many or the class of an expanded clone; other rows omit it.

j_call: TRBJ2-5; d_call: .; clone_size: .; v_call: TRBV6-5; cdr3_nt: TGTGCCAGTATGAGAATCGGTGGAGGGGAGACCCAGTACTTC; cdr3_aa: CASMRIGGGETQYF
j_call: TRBJ2-7; d_call: TRBD1; clone_size: .; v_call: TRBV4-1; cdr3_nt: TGCGCCAGCAGCCAATACTGGGACAGGGGCTACGAGCAGTACTTC; cdr3_aa: CASSQYWDRGYEQYF
j_call: TRBJ1-4; d_call: .; clone_size: .; v_call: TRBV7-2; cdr3_nt: TGTGCCAGCAGCTCCGGACTCTACGTTGAAAAACTGTTTTTT; cdr3_aa: CASSSGLYVEKLFF
j_call: TRBJ2-1; d_call: .; clone_size: .; v_call: TRBV28; cdr3_nt: TGTGCCAGCACCAGAGACACTTACAATGAGCAGTTCTTC; cdr3_aa: CASTRDTYNEQFF
j_call: TRBJ2-7; d_call: .; clone_size: .; v_call: TRBV27; cdr3_nt: TGTGCCAGCAGCACCGGGCCGGGGAACTACGAGCAGTACTTC; cdr3_aa: CASSTGPGNYEQYF
j_call: TRBJ2-1; d_call: .; clone_size: .; v_call: TRBV7-3; cdr3_nt: TGTGCCAGCAGCAGCCTGGTGGCGGGACGCTCCTACAATGAGCAGTTCTTC; cdr3_aa: CASSSLVAGRSYNEQFF
j_call: TRBJ1-1; d_call: .; clone_size: once; v_call: TRBV5-4; cdr3_nt: TGTGCCAGTACCGATGTATCCCAGGGGCTGAGGAACACTGAAGCTTTCTTT; cdr3_aa: CASTDVSQGLRNTEAFF
j_call: TRBJ2-7; d_call: TRBD2; clone_size: .; v_call: TRBV28; cdr3_nt: TGTGCCAGCAGTTCCTTCCTAGCGGGAGATGTCAACGAGCAGTACTTC; cdr3_aa: CASSSFLAGDVNEQYF
j_call: TRBJ1-1; d_call: .; clone_size: .; v_call: TRBV18; cdr3_nt: TGTGCCAGCTCACCACCGATAGTCCGGGGTACTGAAGCTTTCTTT; cdr3_aa: CASSPPIVRGTEAFF
j_call: TRBJ1-1; d_call: TRBD1; clone_size: .; v_call: TRBV27; cdr3_nt: TGTGCCAGCAGGACTACCTCGGGGACAGGGACTTGGGCTTTCTTT; cdr3_aa: CASRTTSGTGTWAFF
j_call: TRBJ2-7; d_call: TRBD2; clone_size: .; v_call: TRBV4-2; cdr3_nt: TGTGCCAGCAGCCAAGATATGTCACTAGCGGGGCGTTACGAGCAGTACTTC; cdr3_aa: CASSQDMSLAGRYEQYF
j_call: TRBJ2-7; d_call: TRBD1; clone_size: .; v_call: TRBV5-1; cdr3_nt: TGCGCCAGCAGCCCGCTAGGGGGCGACCTCTACGAGCAGTACTTC; cdr3_aa: CASSPLGGDLYEQYF
j_call: TRBJ2-2; d_call: .; clone_size: once; v_call: TRBV27; cdr3_nt: TGTGCCAGCAGTCTAGCAACCGGGGAGCTGTTTTTT; cdr3_aa: CASSLATGELFF
j_call: TRBJ1-3; d_call: TRBD1; clone_size: .; v_call: TRBV28; cdr3_nt: TGTGCCAGCAGAGGGACAGCCGCCCTCTCTGGAAACACCATATATTTT; cdr3_aa: CASRGTAALSGNTIYF
j_call: TRBJ2-1; d_call: TRBD2; clone_size: .; v_call: TRBV5-4; cdr3_nt: TGTGCCAGCAGCCCCCGAGGACTAGCGGGAGGGCCTGGAAAGTACAATGAGCAGTTCTTC; cdr3_aa: CASSPRGLAGGPGKYNEQFF
j_call: TRBJ2-7; d_call: TRBD1; clone_size: .; v_call: TRBV28; cdr3_nt: TGTGCCAGCAGTTGGACAGGGGGCGAGCAGTACTTC; cdr3_aa: CASSWTGGEQYF
j_call: TRBJ2-5; d_call: TRBD1; clone_size: .; v_call: TRBV7-3; cdr3_nt: TGTGCCAGCAGCCCAGGGGACAGTTTGTACCAAGAGACCCAGTACTTC; cdr3_aa: CASSPGDSLYQETQYF
j_call: TRBJ2-3; d_call: .; clone_size: .; v_call: TRBV6-6; cdr3_nt: TGTGCCAGCAGTTCTAGCGCTTATACGCAGTATTTT; cdr3_aa: CASSSSAYTQYF
j_call: TRBJ2-5; d_call: TRBD2; clone_size: .; v_call: TRBV11-3; cdr3_nt: TGTGCCAGCAGCCTAAGGACTAGTCTTGTGGAGACCCAGTACTTC; cdr3_aa: CASSLRTSLVETQYF
j_call: TRBJ2-7; d_call: .; clone_size: once; v_call: TRBV18; cdr3_nt: TGTGCCAGCTCACCTATCAGCGGGTCCTACGAGCAGTACTTC; cdr3_aa: CASSPISGSYEQYF
j_call: TRBJ2-7; d_call: .; clone_size: .; v_call: TRBV7-6; cdr3_nt: TGTGCCAGCAGCTTTAGGCCTGTCGTCGGGGACGAGCAGTACTTC; cdr3_aa: CASSFRPVVGDEQYF
j_call: TRBJ1-1; d_call: .; clone_size: once; v_call: TRBV27; cdr3_nt: TGTGCCAGCAGTTTATCACCTATGGGAGGCGGTGAAGCTTTCTTT; cdr3_aa: CASSLSPMGGGEAFF
j_call: TRBJ1-1; d_call: TRBD1; clone_size: .; v_call: TRBV7-3; cdr3_nt: TGTGCCAGCAGCCAAAGTGCAGGGGGCTATGAAGCTTTCTTT; cdr3_aa: CASSQSAGGYEAFF
j_call: TRBJ2-7; d_call: .; clone_size: .; v_call: TRBV4-3; cdr3_nt: TGCGCCAGCAGCCAAGGAGAGGGATCGGAAGAGCAGTACTTC; cdr3_aa: CASSQGEGSEEQYF
j_call: TRBJ1-3; d_call: .; clone_size: .; v_call: TRBV7-9; cdr3_nt: TGTGCCAGCAGCTTAGCCCGGGACTCTGGAAACACCATATATTTT; cdr3_aa: CASSLARDSGNTIYF
j_call: TRBJ2-3; d_call: .; clone_size: .; v_call: TRBV28; cdr3_nt: TGTGCCAGCGGGTCGGAGATAGGCCGTCCAGATACGCAGTATTTT; cdr3_aa: CASGSEIGRPDTQYF
j_call: TRBJ1-2; d_call: TRBD1; clone_size: many; v_call: TRBV11-3; cdr3_nt: TGTGCCAGCAGCTCCGAGGGGGCCAGGGGAAGCTATGGCTACACCTTC; cdr3_aa: CASSSEGARGSYGYTF
j_call: TRBJ2-3; d_call: TRBD1; clone_size: .; v_call: TRBV6-4; cdr3_nt: TGTGCCAGCAGTGACGGACAGGGGGCAGATACGCAGTATTTT; cdr3_aa: CASSDGQGADTQYF
j_call: TRBJ1-1; d_call: .; clone_size: .; v_call: TRBV6-1; cdr3_nt: TGTGCCAGCGGCGGGGGTCTCACTGAAGCTTTCTTT; cdr3_aa: CASGGGLTEAFF
j_call: TRBJ2-4; d_call: TRBD2; clone_size: .; v_call: TRBV7-9; cdr3_nt: TGTGCCAGCAGCCCCCCCCTGACTAGCGGACTAGCCAAAAACATTCAGTACTTC; cdr3_aa: CASSPPLTSGLAKNIQYF
j_call: TRBJ2-2; d_call: .; clone_size: .; v_call: TRBV11-3; cdr3_nt: TGTGCCAGCAGCTTCCCTAGCGAGAACACCGGGGAGCTGTTTTTT; cdr3_aa: CASSFPSENTGELFF
j_call: TRBJ2-4; d_call: TRBD1; clone_size: .; v_call: TRBV7-9; cdr3_nt: TGTGCCAGCAGCCGAAACCACGGGACAGCCTACTTC; cdr3_aa: CASSRNHGTAYF
j_call: TRBJ2-3; d_call: .; clone_size: .; v_call: TRBV6-5; cdr3_nt: TGTGCCAGCAGAATAGCGGCGACCGGAGATACGCAGTATTTT; cdr3_aa: CASRIAATGDTQYF
j_call: TRBJ2-1; d_call: TRBD2; clone_size: .; v_call: TRBV7-2; cdr3_nt: TGTGCCAGCAGTCGACTAGCGGGAGGATCAAATGAGCAGTTCTTC; cdr3_aa: CASSRLAGGSNEQFF
j_call: TRBJ1-4; d_call: .; clone_size: .; v_call: TRBV28; cdr3_nt: TGTGCCAGCAGTTTTTGGGCTTATAATGAAAAACTGTTTTTT; cdr3_aa: CASSFWAYNEKLFF